Shown below are 8 T cell receptor beta chains from a single sample sequenced in a study of blood T cell repertoires in COVID-19 (dated by TCRdb to 2020 to 2021). Preparation of the library involved the immunoSEQ multiplex PCR assay. TCRdb obtained this table from immuneACCESS and retained in-frame rearrangements with V and J assigned. These tables miss some clones; where compared with another copy, unresolved V genes account for less than half of the shortfall, and the remainder is unexplained. The sample table contains 120,000 to 150,000 clones; only one count was recorded for about 90% of them. The biggest ten clones account for 10% of the sample. The sequenced material came from peripheral blood. The receptors were sampled from a man in his sixties with active or convalescent COVID-19.

J is TRBJ2-1 and V is TRBV29-1; 12 bases align to TRBD2. This CDR3 spans 16 amino acids. Germline V gene sequence: CDR1 SQVTM, CDR2 ANQGSEA. The trim removed 6 bases at V and 4 bases at J, leaving 10 bases unmatched. The chain's CDR3 is CSVSGTSGRIYNEQFF. CDR3 nucleotide sequence: TGCAGCGTATCTGGCACTAGCGGGAGGATATACAATGAGCAGTTCTTC.

The chain has TRBV7-2 and TRBJ2-1, with 9 bases identical to TRBD2. This CDR3 spans 16 amino acids. Germline loops: CDR1 SGHTA, CDR2 FQGNSA. Trimming cost V 7 bases and J 7 bases; bases outside gene matches: 14. The CDR3 sequence is CASTSQWTSEGNEQFF. CDR3 DNA: TGTGCCAGCACCTCCCAATGGACTAGCGAAGGAAATGAGCAGTTCTTC.

V is TRBV7-3 and J is TRBJ2-1; TRBD1 agrees at 10 bases. Per germline, CDR1 SGHTA and CDR2 FQGTGA. There are 16 residues in the CDR3. The ends lost 5 bases at V and 5 bases at J; junction bases unmatched: 9. For the CDR3, the DNA is TGTGCCAGCAGCGCTAGGGGACAGGGGATTAACAATGAGCAGTTCTTC. Protein sequence: CASSARGQGINNEQFF. The entire variable domain, with the rest obtained from reference TRBV7-3 and TRBJ2-1, is as follows: GAGVSQTPSNKVTEKGKYVELRCDPISGHTALYWYRQSLGQGPEFLIYFQGTGAADDSGLPNDRFFAVRPEGSVSTLKIQRTERGDSAVYLCASSARGQGINNEQFFGPGTRLTVL.

This sequence joins TRBV7-2 and TRBJ2-3; no definite D call. The V gene lost 2 bases and the J gene lost 2 bases, with 14 bases spanning the gap. Germline V gene lookup returns CDR1 SGHTA and CDR2 FQGNSA. This CDR3 is 16 amino acids long. This CDR3 reads CASSLSYRGLTDTQYF. In nucleotides, the CDR3 is TGTGCCAGCAGCTTAAGTTACCGTGGCCTCACAGATACGCAGTATTTT. The variable domain in full, completed from reference TRBV7-2 and TRBJ2-3, reads GAGVSQSPSNKVTEKGKDVELRCDPISGHTALYWYRQSLGQGLEFLIYFQGNSAPDKSGLPSDRFSAERTGGSVSTLTIQRTQQEDSAVYLCASSLSYRGLTDTQYFGPGTRLTVL.

The chain links TRBV19 to TRBJ1-6, with 7 bases lining up with TRBD1. V lost 7 bases to trimming and J lost 7 bases; unmatched junction nucleotides: 10. This CDR3 contains 15 residues. CDR1 LNHDA and CDR2 SQIVND come from the germline V gene (reference sequence). In nucleotides, the CDR3 is TGTGCCAGTACCCTGGGGCAGGGGGGAAATTCACCCCTCCACTTT. It is translated as CASTLGQGGNSPLHF.

The V gene is TRBV19, the J gene TRBJ1-5, with 8 bases identical to TRBD1. The CDR3 consists of 18 residues. CDR1 and CDR2 from the germline V gene are LNHDA and SQIVND (reference sequence). V was clipped by 4 bases and J by 7 bases; unmatched bases: 18. In DNA form, the CDR3 reads TGTGCCAGTAGTAGACGGGACAGGATTTTAACATTCGCACAGCCCCAGCATTTT. Its protein is CASSRRDRILTFAQPQHF.

This clone was seen just once. The genes are TRBV3-1 (or the pseudogene TRBV3-2) and TRBJ2-3; 8 bases agree with TRBD1. The ends lost 6 bases at V and 1 base at J; junction bases unmatched: 9. The CDR3 length is 16 residues. Germline CDR1 is LGHDT and CDR2 is YNNKEL (reference sequence). This CDR3 is CASRRGTGVGTDTQYF. The CDR3 DNA reads as TGTGCCAGCAGAAGAGGGACAGGTGTCGGCACAGATACGCAGTATTTT.

The chain has TRBV5-1 and TRBJ2-5; a possible D gene is TRBD2 (6 bases). Trimming took 4 bases from V and 0 from J, leaving 16 bases between them. Looked up from germline, CDR1 is SGHRS and CDR2 is YFSETQ. This CDR3 comprises 16 residues. CDR3 bases: TGCGCCAGCAGCCTGGGACTTATACCGTACCAAGAGACCCAGTACTTC. Protein: CASSLGLIPYQETQYF.